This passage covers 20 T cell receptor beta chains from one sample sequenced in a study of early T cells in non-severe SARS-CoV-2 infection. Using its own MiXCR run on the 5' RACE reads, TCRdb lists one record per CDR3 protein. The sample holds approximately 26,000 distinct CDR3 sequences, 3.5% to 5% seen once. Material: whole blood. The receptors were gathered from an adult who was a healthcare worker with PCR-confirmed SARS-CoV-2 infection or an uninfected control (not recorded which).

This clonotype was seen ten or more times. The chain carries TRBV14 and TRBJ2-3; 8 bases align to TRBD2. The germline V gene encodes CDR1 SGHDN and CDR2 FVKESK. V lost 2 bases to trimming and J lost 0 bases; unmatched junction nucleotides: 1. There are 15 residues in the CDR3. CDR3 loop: CASSQKRGSTDTQYF. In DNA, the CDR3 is TGTGCCAGCAGCCAAAAGCGGGGGAGCACAGATACGCAGTATTTT.

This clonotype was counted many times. CDR3 amino acids: CSARDDRTTYEQYF. CDR3 DNA sequence: TGCAGTGCTAGAGATGACAGGACTACCTACGAGCAGTACTTC. The chain joins TRBV20-1 to TRBJ2-7; either TRBD1 or TRBD2 may fit D (6 bases each). This CDR3 contains 14 residues. The germline V gene has CDR1 DFQATT and CDR2 SNEGSKA (reference sequence). V lost 0 bases to trimming and J lost 2 bases, with 11 bases between them.

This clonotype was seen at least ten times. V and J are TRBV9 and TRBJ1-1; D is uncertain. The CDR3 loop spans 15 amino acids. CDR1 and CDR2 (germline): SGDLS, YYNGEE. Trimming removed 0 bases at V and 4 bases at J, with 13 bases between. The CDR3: CASSVGHEFGTEAFF. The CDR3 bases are TGTGCCAGCAGCGTAGGGCATGAGTTCGGCACTGAAGCTTTCTTT.

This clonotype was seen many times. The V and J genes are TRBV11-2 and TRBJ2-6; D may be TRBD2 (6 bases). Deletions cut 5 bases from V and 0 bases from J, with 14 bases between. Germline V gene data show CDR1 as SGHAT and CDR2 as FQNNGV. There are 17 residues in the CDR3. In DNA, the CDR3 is TGTGCCAGCAGCCCTTTGGGGGGATACTCTGGGGCCAACGTCCTGACTTTC. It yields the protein CASSPLGGYSGANVLTF.

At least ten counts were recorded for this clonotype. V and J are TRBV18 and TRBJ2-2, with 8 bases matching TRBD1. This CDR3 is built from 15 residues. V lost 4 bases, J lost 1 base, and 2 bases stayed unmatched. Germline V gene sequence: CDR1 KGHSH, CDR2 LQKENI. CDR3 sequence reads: CASSRGTGNTGELFF. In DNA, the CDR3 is TGTGCCAGCTCACGCGGGACAGGGAACACCGGGGAGCTGTTTTTT.

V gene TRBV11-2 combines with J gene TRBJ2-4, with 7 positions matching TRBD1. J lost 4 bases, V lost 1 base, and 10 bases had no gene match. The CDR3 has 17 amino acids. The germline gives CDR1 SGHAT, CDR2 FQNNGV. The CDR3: CASSLVLTGRSKNIQYF. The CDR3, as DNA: TGTGCCAGCAGCTTAGTCCTGACAGGGCGATCAAAAAACATTCAGTACTTC.

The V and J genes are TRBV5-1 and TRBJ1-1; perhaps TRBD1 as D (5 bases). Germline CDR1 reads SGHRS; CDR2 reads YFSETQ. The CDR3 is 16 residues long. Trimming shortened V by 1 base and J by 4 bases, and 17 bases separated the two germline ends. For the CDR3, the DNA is TGCGCCAGCAGCTTGTGGGGCCCAGGAGGAGGCACTGAAGCTTTCTTT. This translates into CASSLWGPGGGTEAFF.

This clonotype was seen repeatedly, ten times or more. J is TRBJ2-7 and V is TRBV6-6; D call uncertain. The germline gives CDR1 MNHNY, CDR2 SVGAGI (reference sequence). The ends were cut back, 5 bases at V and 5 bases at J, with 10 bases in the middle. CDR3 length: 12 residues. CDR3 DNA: TGTGCCAGCAGTCCCCTCACCCACGAGCAGTACTTC. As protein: CASSPLTHEQYF.

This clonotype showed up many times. The CDR3 DNA follows: TGTGCCAGCAGCTTACGATCCCGCGGCCACGAGCAGTACTTC. Translation gives CASSLRSRGHEQYF. The chain recombines TRBV3-1 with TRBJ2-7; D gene ambiguous. V was shortened by 5 bases and J by 5 bases, with 16 bases between the two germline ends. Germline V lookup: CDR1 LGHDT, CDR2 YNNKEL (reference sequence). CDR3 length: 14 amino acids.

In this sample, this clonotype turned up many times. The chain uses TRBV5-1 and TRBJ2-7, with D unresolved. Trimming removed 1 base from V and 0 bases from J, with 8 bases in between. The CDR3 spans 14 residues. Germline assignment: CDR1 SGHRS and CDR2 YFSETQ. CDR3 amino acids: CASSLSPNSYEQYF. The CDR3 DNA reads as TGCGCCAGCAGCTTGAGCCCTAACTCCTACGAGCAGTACTTC.

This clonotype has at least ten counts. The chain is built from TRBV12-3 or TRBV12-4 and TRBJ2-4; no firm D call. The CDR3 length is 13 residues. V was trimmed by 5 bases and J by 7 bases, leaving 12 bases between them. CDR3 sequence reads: CASSDRTYNIQYF. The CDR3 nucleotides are TGTGCCAGCAGTGATAGGACGTATAACATTCAGTACTTC.

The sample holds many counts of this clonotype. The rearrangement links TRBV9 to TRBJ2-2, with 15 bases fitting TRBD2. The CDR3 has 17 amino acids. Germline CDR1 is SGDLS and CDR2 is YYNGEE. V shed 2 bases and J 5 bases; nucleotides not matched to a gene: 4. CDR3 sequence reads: CASSVPGLAGGTGELFF. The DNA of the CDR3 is TGTGCCAGCAGCGTTCCGGGACTAGCGGGAGGAACCGGGGAGCTGTTTTTT.

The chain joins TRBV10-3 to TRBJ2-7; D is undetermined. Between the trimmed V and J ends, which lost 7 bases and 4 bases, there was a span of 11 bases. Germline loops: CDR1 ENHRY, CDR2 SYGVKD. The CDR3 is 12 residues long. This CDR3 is CAIKDGPYEQYF. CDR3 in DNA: TGTGCCATCAAGGACGGTCCTTACGAGCAGTACTTC.

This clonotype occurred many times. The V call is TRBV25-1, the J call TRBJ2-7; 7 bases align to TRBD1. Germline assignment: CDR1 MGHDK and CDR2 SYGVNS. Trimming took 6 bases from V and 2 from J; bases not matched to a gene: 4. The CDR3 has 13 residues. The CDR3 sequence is CASSPGTAYEQYF. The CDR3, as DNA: TGTGCCAGCAGCCCTGGGACAGCCTACGAGCAGTACTTC.

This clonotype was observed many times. The DNA for the CDR3 is TGTGCCAGCAGCTTAGTAGGACTCAACAATGAGCAGTTCTTC. Its protein is CASSLVGLNNEQFF. V is TRBV11-2 and J is TRBJ2-1, with D tentatively TRBD2 (5 bases). The CDR3 covers 14 residues. The V gene's germline CDR1 is SGHAT and CDR2 FQNNGV. Trimming stripped 1 base from V and 5 bases from J, with 9 bases between.

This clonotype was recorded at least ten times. The CDR3 DNA follows: TGTGCCAGCAGCCACTTAGATACGCGTGGCGATGAGCAGTTCTTC. Its protein is CASSHLDTRGDEQFF. The chain recombines TRBV14 with TRBJ2-1; no clear D gene. The V end lost 3 bases, the J end lost 8 bases, and 17 bases lay between the germline ends. The CDR3 has 15 residues. Germline CDR1 reads SGHDN; CDR2 reads FVKESK.

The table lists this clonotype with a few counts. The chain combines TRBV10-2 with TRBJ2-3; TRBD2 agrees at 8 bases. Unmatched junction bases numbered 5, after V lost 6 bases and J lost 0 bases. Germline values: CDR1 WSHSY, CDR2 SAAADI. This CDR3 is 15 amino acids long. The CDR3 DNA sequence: TGCGCCAGCAGGGATAGCGGGATTAGCACAGATACGCAGTATTTT. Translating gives CASRDSGISTDTQYF.

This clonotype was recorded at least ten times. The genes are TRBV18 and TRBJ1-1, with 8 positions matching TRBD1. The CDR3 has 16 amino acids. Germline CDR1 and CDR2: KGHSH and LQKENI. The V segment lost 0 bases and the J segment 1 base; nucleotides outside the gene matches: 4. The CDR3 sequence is CASSPPSTGENTEAFF. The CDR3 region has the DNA TGTGCCAGCTCACCACCCTCGACAGGGGAGAACACTGAAGCTTTCTTT.

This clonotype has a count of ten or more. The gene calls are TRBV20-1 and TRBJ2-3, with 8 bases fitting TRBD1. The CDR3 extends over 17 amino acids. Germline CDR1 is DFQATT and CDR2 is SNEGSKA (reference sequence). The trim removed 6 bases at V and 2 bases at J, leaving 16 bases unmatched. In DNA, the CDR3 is TGCAGTGCCCTGGGGACAGGTTTGGGCACCGACACAGATACGCAGTATTTT. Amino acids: CSALGTGLGTDTDTQYF.

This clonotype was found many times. CDR3 nucleotides: TGTGCCAGCAGCTTACGACTAGCGGGAGCGAATGAGCAGTTCTTC. It yields the protein CASSLRLAGANEQFF. The rearrangement joins TRBV5-4 to TRBJ2-1; 12 bases are a match to TRBD2. Trimming at V came to 2 bases and at J to 7 bases, leaving 4 bases not matched to a gene. The CDR3 loop spans 15 amino acids. The germline V gene has CDR1 SGHNT and CDR2 YYREEE (reference sequence).